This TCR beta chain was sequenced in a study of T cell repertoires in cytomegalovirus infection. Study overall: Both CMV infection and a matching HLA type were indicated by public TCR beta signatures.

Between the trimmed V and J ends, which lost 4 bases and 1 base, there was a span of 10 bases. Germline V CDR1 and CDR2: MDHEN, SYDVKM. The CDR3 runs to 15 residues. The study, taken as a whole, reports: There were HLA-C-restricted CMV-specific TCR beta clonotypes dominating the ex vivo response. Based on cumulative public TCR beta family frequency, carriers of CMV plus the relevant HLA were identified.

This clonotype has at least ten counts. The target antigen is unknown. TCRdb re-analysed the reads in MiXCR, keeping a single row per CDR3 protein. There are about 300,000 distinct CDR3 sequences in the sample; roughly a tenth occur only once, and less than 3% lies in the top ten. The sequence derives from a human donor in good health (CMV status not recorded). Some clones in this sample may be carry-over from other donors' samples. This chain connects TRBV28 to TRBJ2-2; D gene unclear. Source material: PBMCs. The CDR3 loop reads CASSSPSGNTGELFF. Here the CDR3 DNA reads TGTGCCAGCAGTTCCCCCTCCGGGAACACCGGGGAGCTGTTTTTT.